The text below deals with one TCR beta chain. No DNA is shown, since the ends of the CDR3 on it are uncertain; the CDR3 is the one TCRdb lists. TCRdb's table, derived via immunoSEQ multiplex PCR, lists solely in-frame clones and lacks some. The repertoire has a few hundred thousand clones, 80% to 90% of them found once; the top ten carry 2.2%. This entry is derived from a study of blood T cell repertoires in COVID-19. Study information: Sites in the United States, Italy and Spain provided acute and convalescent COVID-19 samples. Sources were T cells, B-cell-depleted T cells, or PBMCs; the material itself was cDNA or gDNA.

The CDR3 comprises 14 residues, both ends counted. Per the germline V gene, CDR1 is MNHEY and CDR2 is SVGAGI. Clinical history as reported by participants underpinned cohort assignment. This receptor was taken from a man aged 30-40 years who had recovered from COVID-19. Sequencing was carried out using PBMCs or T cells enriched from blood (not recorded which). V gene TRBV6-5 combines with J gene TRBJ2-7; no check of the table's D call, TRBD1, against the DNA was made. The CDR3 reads CASSSSGHKYEQYF.